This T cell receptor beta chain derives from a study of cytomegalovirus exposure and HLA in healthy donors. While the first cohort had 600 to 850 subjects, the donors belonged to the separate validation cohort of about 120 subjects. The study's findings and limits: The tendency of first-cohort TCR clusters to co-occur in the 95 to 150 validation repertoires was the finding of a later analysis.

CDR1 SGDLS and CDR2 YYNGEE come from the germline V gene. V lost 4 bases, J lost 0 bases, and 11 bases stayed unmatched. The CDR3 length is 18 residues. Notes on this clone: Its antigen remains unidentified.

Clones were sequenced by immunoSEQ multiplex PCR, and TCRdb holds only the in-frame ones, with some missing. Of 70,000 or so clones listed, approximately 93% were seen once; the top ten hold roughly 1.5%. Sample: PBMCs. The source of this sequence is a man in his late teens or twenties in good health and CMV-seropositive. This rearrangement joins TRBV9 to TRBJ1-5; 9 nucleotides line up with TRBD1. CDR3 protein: CASSPPGQGPYSNQPQHF. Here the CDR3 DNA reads TGTGCCAGCAGCCCACCGGGACAGGGACCATATAGCAATCAGCCCCAGCATTTT.